The 11 T cell receptor beta chains presented below share a single source sample, sequenced in a study of T cell changes during pregnancy in multiple sclerosis. Profiled with immunoSEQ multiplex PCR; TCRdb holds only in-frame clones, not every one. Of 85,000 to 100,000 clones listed, around 92% are singletons. Material: peripheral blood, obtained after pregnancy. Source of these receptors: a female donor with multiple sclerosis, enrolled in a pregnancy study.

The chain is built from TRBV6-1 and TRBJ1-5; D gene unclear. The CDR3 runs 13 residues. Germline V gene lookup returns CDR1 MNHNS and CDR2 SASEGT. Trimming removed 5 bases at V and 5 bases at J, with 10 bases between. CDR3 residues: CASSRREDQPQHF. The CDR3 DNA is TGTGCCAGCAGTCGGAGGGAAGATCAGCCCCAGCATTTT.

The chain couples TRBV11-2 to TRBJ2-7, with 11 bases fitting TRBD1. Germline-derived CDR1 and CDR2 are SGHAT and FQNNGV. Trimming cost V 5 bases and J 6 bases; bases outside gene matches: 9. The CDR3 has 15 amino acids. The CDR3: CASSPNLGQGGEQYF. The CDR3, as DNA: TGTGCCAGCAGCCCGAACTTGGGACAGGGGGGCGAGCAGTACTTC.

This clone was seen a handful of times. This rearrangement joins TRBV7-2 to TRBJ1-5; D uncertain. CDR1 is SGHTA, CDR2 FQGNSA, per germline. V dropped 5 bases and J dropped 6 bases, with 8 bases sitting between them. The CDR3 consists of 12 residues. CDR3 in DNA: TGTGCCAGCAGCAGACTTTTTCAGCCCCAGCATTTT. Translated: CASSRLFQPQHF.

This clone was detected only once. V usage is TRBV5-5 and J usage is TRBJ1-2; TRBD1 matches 9 bases. This CDR3 comprises 15 residues. Looked up from germline, CDR1 is SGHKS and CDR2 is YYEKEE (reference sequence). Unmatched junction bases numbered 8, after V lost 3 bases and J lost 5 bases. CDR3 loop: CASSSDRDRDYGYTF. In nucleotides, the CDR3 is TGTGCCAGCAGCTCCGACCGGGACAGGGATTATGGCTACACCTTC.

The chain recombines TRBV27 with TRBJ1-2, with D unresolved. Trimming left V 4 bases short and J 0 bases short, with 15 bases between. The CDR3 is 16 amino acids. Germline V gene data show CDR1 as MNHEY and CDR2 as SMNVEV (reference sequence). The CDR3 DNA follows: TGTGCCAGCAGTTCAAGCCCGAGGGCAGCTAACTATGGCTACACCTTC. Encoded protein: CASSSSPRAANYGYTF.

The J gene is TRBJ1-5, the V gene TRBV19; D is undetermined. V gave up 0 bases and J gave up 7 bases, with 4 bases separating them. From germline, CDR1 is LNHDA and CDR2 SQIVND (reference sequence). This CDR3 has 12 residues. CDR3 protein: CASSIDLQPQHF. The CDR3 DNA sequence: TGTGCCAGTAGTATAGATCTACAGCCCCAGCATTTT.

This chain uses TRBV30 with TRBJ2-3; the D gene is possibly TRBD2 (5 bases). Deletions cut 3 bases from V and 2 bases from J, with 15 bases between. The CDR3 runs to 15 residues. The germline V gene encodes CDR1 GTSNPN and CDR2 SVGIG (reference sequence). CDR3 nucleotide sequence: TGTGCCTGGAGGAGGCTAGCCGGCGCCACAGATACGCAGTATTTT. Protein product: CAWRRLAGATDTQYF.

V gene TRBV18 combines with J gene TRBJ2-7; D remains unclear. Germline lookup yields CDR1 KGHSH and CDR2 LQKENI. The ends were cut back, 6 bases at V and 3 bases at J, with 30 bases in the middle. This CDR3 spans 19 amino acids. CDR3 nucleotide sequence: TGTGCCAGCTCCCCCCCCCTCACCATAGTTCCAGGTCTGGTCTACGAGCAGTACTTC. Its protein is CASSPPLTIVPGLVYEQYF.

This clone was detected many times. J is TRBJ1-2 and V is TRBV19; the D gene is possibly TRBD1 (5 bases). V shed 6 bases and J shed 2 bases, with 13 bases lying between them. The germline CDR1 and CDR2 sequences are LNHDA and SQIVND (reference sequence). CDR3 length equals 14 residues. The CDR3 nucleotides are TGTGCCAGTAGATGGGGCGGAATGAACTATGGCTACACCTTC. Amino acids: CASRWGGMNYGYTF.

This chain uses TRBV6-6 with TRBJ1-6; D unclear. The CDR3 length is 14 residues. Trimming shortened V by 7 bases and J by 9 bases, and 16 bases separated the two germline ends. The germline V gene encodes CDR1 MNHNY and CDR2 SVGAGI (reference sequence). The CDR3 is CASTSGKAGSPLHF. The CDR3, as DNA: TGTGCCAGCACCTCCGGGAAGGCTGGTTCACCCCTCCACTTT.

CDR3: CAWRWDFSYEQYF. The CDR3 bases are TGTGCCTGGAGATGGGACTTCTCCTACGAGCAGTACTTC. V is TRBV30 and J is TRBJ2-7; tentatively, D is TRBD2 (6 bases). CDR1 is GTSNPN, CDR2 SVGIG, per germline (reference sequence). The CDR3 is made up of 13 amino acids. The germline V and J ends were trimmed by 3 bases and 0 bases, with 9 bases remaining between them.